These 10 T cell receptor beta chains originate from one sample sequenced in a study of HIV-infected patients and healthy controls (dated by TCRdb to the mid-2010s). Whole blood was used without cell fractionation, so all unsorted peripheral T cells were reflected in the repertoire. Libraries came from 5' RACE. This sample was sequenced with an Illumina MiSeq. SuperScript III was used to reverse transcribe 500 ng RNA with primers targeting the alpha and beta constant regions. Separate libraries for the alpha and beta chains were generated through chain-specific third strand synthesis that incorporated multiplexing indices. The public sequencing data were trimmed at Q25 with fastp and processed into clonotypes with MiXCR by TCRdb, which kept only in-frame beta chains. CDR3 protein duplicates are merged, each entry listing the most common genes and DNA. In all, the sample holds approximately 5,700 distinct CDR3 sequences, and roughly 25% of those were seen once. Around 25% of the sample lies in the top ten.

The sequencing here drew on blood, taken before antiretroviral therapy. These receptors were obtained from an adult with HIV infection.

The chain couples TRBV28 to TRBJ1-2, with D tentatively TRBD1 (5 bases). V lost 5 bases to trimming and J lost 4 bases, with 17 bases between them. CDR1 MDHEN and CDR2 SYDVKM come from the germline V gene. The CDR3 has 15 amino acids. CDR3 in amino acids: CASSPIGDAGYGYTF. In DNA form, the CDR3 reads TGTGCCAGCAGTCCCATTGGGGACGCAGGCTATGGCTACACCTTC.

Ten or more counts support this clonotype. This chain links TRBV6-1 with TRBJ2-2; 9 nucleotides line up with TRBD1. The CDR3 totals 16 residues. CDR1 and CDR2 (germline): MNHNS, SASEGT. The V segment lost 4 bases and the J segment 4 bases; nucleotides outside the gene matches: 7. The CDR3 DNA reads as TGTGCCAGCAGTGGAAACAGGGGGCGCGGCACCGGGGAGCTGTTTTTT. Protein sequence: CASSGNRGRGTGELFF.

Of note for this clonotype: This sequence may be a read error, since a much larger clone differs from it by one base. The chain employs TRBV15 and TRBJ1-6; D may be TRBD1 (5 bases). The CDR3 extends over 14 amino acids. The V gene's germline CDR1 is LNHNV and CDR2 YYDKDF (reference sequence). V lost 0 bases and J lost 7, with 7 bases in between. CDR3 sequence (DNA): TGTGCCACCAGCAGAGATAAGGGGAATTCACCCCTCCACTTT. This sequence encodes CATSRDKGNSPLHF.

By proportion, this clonotype is medium-sized. The chain combines TRBV5-1 with TRBJ2-3, with 13 bases lining up with TRBD2. V shed 3 bases, J shed 0 bases, and the junction held 7 bases outside the gene matches. CDR3 length equals 18 residues. Looked up from germline, CDR1 is SGHRS and CDR2 is YFSETQ. CDR3 loop: CASSWGTSGDASTDTQYF. The CDR3 DNA follows: TGCGCCAGCAGCTGGGGGACTAGCGGGGACGCTAGCACAGATACGCAGTATTTT.

This clonotype was observed at least ten times. This chain links TRBV20-1 with TRBJ2-7; the D gene is possibly TRBD2 (5 bases). The CDR3 is 11 amino acids. V dropped 5 bases and J dropped 1 base, with 6 bases sitting between them. Germline CDR1 reads DFQATT; CDR2 reads SNEGSKA (reference sequence). As DNA, the CDR3 is TGCAGTGCTGGCGGGTCCTACGAGCAGTACTTC. It encodes CSAGGSYEQYF.

This clonotype appeared many times. The rearrangement uses TRBV29-1 and TRBJ1-2, with a possible D match to TRBD1 (6 bases). CDR1 is SQVTM and CDR2 is ANQGSEA in the germline V gene. V was cut by 7 bases and J by 7 bases, with 16 bases left in between. The CDR3 is 12 residues long. CDR3 coding DNA: TGCAGCGGGGGAAACAGGGATCCTGGCTACACCTTC. It translates to CSGGNRDPGYTF.

This clonotype appeared many times. This rearrangement joins TRBV12-3 or TRBV12-4 to TRBJ2-1; D might be TRBD1 or TRBD2, each matching 6 bases. The CDR3 sequence is 17 residues long. V lost 3 bases and J 0 bases, leaving 15 bases between the germline ends. DNA of the CDR3: TGTGCCAGCAGTTTCCCGGGGGCTCTAAGCTCCTACAATGAGCAGTTCTTC. Protein: CASSFPGALSSYNEQFF.

In its sample, this clonotype ranks as medium-sized (0.01 to 0.1%). The V and J genes are TRBV10-2 and TRBJ1-4, with 8 positions matching TRBD1. This CDR3 contains 12 residues. J was trimmed by 13 bases and V by 6 bases; bases with no gene match: 7. Germline V gene data show CDR1 as WSHSY and CDR2 as SAAADI. The CDR3 region is CASSPTGGGLFF. In nucleotides, the CDR3 is TGCGCCAGCAGCCCCACAGGGGGAGGACTGTTTTTT.

In this sample, this clonotype turned up many times. The chain joins TRBV29-1 to TRBJ2-7; D unresolved. CDR3 size: 10 residues. Germline values: CDR1 SQVTM, CDR2 ANQGSEA. Trimming left V 6 bases short and J 3 bases short, with 6 bases between. The DNA of the CDR3 is TGCAGCGTAGTATTCTACGAGCAGTACTTC. Translated: CSVVFYEQYF.

In its sample, this clonotype is medium-sized. This chain connects TRBV27 to TRBJ2-3; tentative D call: TRBD2 (5 bases). There are 14 residues in the CDR3. Looked up from germline, CDR1 is MNHEY and CDR2 is SMNVEV (reference sequence). Trimming removed 7 bases at V and 0 bases at J, with 11 bases between. The CDR3: CASKTTTSTDTQYF. CDR3 DNA sequence: TGTGCCAGCAAGACTACAACTAGCACAGATACGCAGTATTTT.